These T cell receptor beta chains were read from a single sample in a study of T cell changes during pregnancy in multiple sclerosis. TCRdb's table, derived via immunoSEQ multiplex PCR, lists solely in-frame clones and lacks some. Of approximately 44,000 clones listed, 90% are singletons. The sequencing used CD4+ T cells from peripheral blood mononuclear cells, collected before pregnancy. These receptors were taken from a female donor with multiple sclerosis, enrolled in a pregnancy study. Each CDR3 is given with its conserved first and last residue. Each record gives: J gene, clone size, V gene, D gene, CDR3 protein, CDR3 DNA. The D gene is left open where the match is weak. The listing skips clone size in some rows; elsewhere it reads once, few, many or a size class.

>TRBJ1-2|NA|TRBV6-5|TRBD1
CASRNRGQGYTF
TGTGCCAGCAGAAACAGGGGGCAGGGCTACACCTTC
>TRBJ2-7|NA|TRBV19|TRBD1
CASSIKQLRQGRIYEQYF
TGTGCCAGTAGTATCAAACAGCTCCGACAGGGGCGAATCTACGAGCAGTACTTC
>TRBJ2-1|NA|TRBV5-5|TRBD1
CASSHQWDSNRYEQFF
TGTGCCAGCAGCCATCAGTGGGACAGTAACCGTTATGAGCAGTTCTTC
>TRBJ2-5|NA|TRBV29-1|TRBD1
CSVGTGQRLETQYF
TGCAGCGTTGGGACAGGCCAAAGGTTGGAGACCCAGTACTTC
>TRBJ2-3|NA|TRBV2|NA
CASSEHGDTQYF
TGTGCCAGCAGTGAACACGGAGATACGCAGTATTTT
>TRBJ2-7|NA|TRBV27|NA
CASSKPGLPSEQYF
TGTGCCAGCAGTAAACCGGGACTCCCCTCCGAGCAGTACTTC
>TRBJ2-7|NA|TRBV28|TRBD2
CASSTPSGRRYEQYF
TGTGCCAGCAGTACCCCTAGCGGGAGGCGGTACGAGCAGTACTTC
>TRBJ1-5|once|TRBV15|NA
CATSRGQALRGNQPQHF
TGTGCCACCAGCAGAGGACAGGCGCTACGAGGCAATCAGCCCCAGCATTTT
>TRBJ2-5|NA|TRBV13|TRBD2
CASSLGASGRAPETQYF
TGTGCCAGCAGCTTAGGAGCTAGCGGGAGGGCCCCAGAGACCCAGTACTTC
>TRBJ2-7|NA|TRBV7-3|TRBD2
CASSILAGVSEQYF
TGTGCCAGCAGCATTTTAGCGGGAGTAAGCGAGCAGTACTTC
>TRBJ2-3|NA|TRBV5-1|NA
CASGGGSGTSTDTQYF
TGCGCCAGCGGGGGTGGATCTGGGACTAGCACAGATACGCAGTATTTT
>TRBJ1-1|NA|TRBV12-5|NA
CASGLVLRGYTEAFF
TGTGCTAGTGGTTTGGTACTGCGGGGGTACACTGAAGCTTTCTTT
>TRBJ2-3|NA|TRBV13|NA
CASSLLSGKGPDTQYF
TGTGCCAGCAGCTTACTGTCAGGGAAAGGTCCAGATACGCAGTATTTT
>TRBJ1-1|NA|TRBV7-9|NA
CASSRVLNTEAFF
TGTGCCAGCAGCCGAGTCCTTAACACTGAAGCTTTCTTT
>TRBJ2-7|few|TRBV28|NA
CASSLGLVPYEQYF
TGTGCCAGCAGTCTCGGACTCGTCCCCTACGAGCAGTACTTC
>TRBJ2-7|NA|TRBV7-9|NA
CASSPDPFFGGRYEQYF
TGTGCCAGCAGCCCAGACCCTTTTTTCGGGGGTAGGTACGAGCAGTACTTC
>TRBJ1-3|NA|TRBV5-4|NA
CASSLAEGLGENTIYF
TGTGCCAGCAGCTTGGCCGAGGGACTTGGCGAAAACACCATATATTTT
>TRBJ1-4|NA|TRBV4-1|NA
CASSPLQGLNEKLFF
TGCGCCAGCAGCCCCCTGCAGGGTCTGAATGAAAAACTGTTTTTT
>TRBJ2-3|NA|TRBV6-5|TRBD2
CACRRSGGAADTQYF
TGTGCCTGCCGAAGGAGCGGGGGGGCCGCAGATACGCAGTATTTT
>TRBJ2-1|NA|TRBV6-4|TRBD1
CAREDRFSYNEQFF
TGTGCCAGGGAGGACAGGTTTTCCTACAATGAGCAGTTCTTC
>TRBJ1-2|NA|TRBV6-6|TRBD1
CASSDTGGYGYTF
TGTGCCAGCAGCGATACAGGGGGCTATGGCTACACCTTC
>TRBJ1-2|NA|TRBV5-1|TRBD1
CASSPGTGMDYGYTF
TGCGCCAGCAGCCCGGGGACAGGGATGGACTATGGCTACACCTTC
>TRBJ2-1|NA|TRBV30|TRBD2
CAWSVGLAGANEQFF
TGTGCCTGGAGTGTAGGTCTAGCGGGGGCCAATGAGCAGTTCTTC
>TRBJ2-2|NA|TRBV5-4|NA
CASSLGAGVPNTGELFF
TGTGCCAGCAGCTTGGGCGCAGGGGTCCCGAACACCGGGGAGCTGTTTTTT
>TRBJ1-1|NA|TRBV18|NA
CASSLGGAENTEAFF
TGTGCCAGCTCACTCGGTGGGGCAGAGAACACTGAAGCTTTCTTT
>TRBJ2-7|NA|TRBV28|TRBD1
CASSQPTFRDRAYEQYF
TGTGCCAGCAGCCAACCCACCTTCCGGGACAGGGCCTACGAGCAGTACTTC
>TRBJ1-1|NA|TRBV2|TRBD1
CASRGQGGNTEAFF
TGTGCCAGCAGAGGACAGGGTGGAAACACTGAAGCTTTCTTT
>TRBJ1-1|NA|TRBV7-3|TRBD1
CASSGGTGSNTEAFF
TGTGCCAGCAGCGGAGGGACAGGCTCGAACACTGAAGCTTTCTTT
>TRBJ1-5|NA|TRBV27|NA
CASSLFGRGSNQPQHF
TGTGCCAGCAGTTTATTCGGACGGGGAAGCAATCAGCCCCAGCATTTT
>TRBJ2-7|NA|TRBV10-3|NA
CAISGPGSYEQYF
TGTGCCATCAGTGGCCCAGGGTCCTACGAGCAGTACTTC
>TRBJ2-2|NA|TRBV25-1|NA
CASRVRETGELFF
TGTGCCAGCAGAGTCAGGGAAACCGGGGAGCTGTTTTTT
>TRBJ2-7|NA|TRBV7-3|TRBD1
CASSLTPGQAPYF
TGTGCCAGCAGCTTAACTCCCGGACAGGCGCCGTACTTC
>TRBJ2-3|NA|TRBV7-9|NA
CASSRREDTQYF
TGTGCCAGCAGCAGGAGAGAAGATACGCAGTATTTT
>TRBJ1-2|NA|TRBV9|NA
CASSVVNSFYGYTF
TGTGCCAGCAGCGTAGTAAACAGCTTTTATGGCTACACCTTC
>TRBJ2-7|NA|TRBV29-1|NA
CSVGLGSSNEQYF
TGCAGCGTTGGACTCGGGAGTAGCAACGAGCAGTACTTC
>TRBJ2-4|NA|TRBV11-2|NA
CASSPGVPDIQYF
TGTGCCAGCAGCCCAGGGGTCCCAGACATTCAGTACTTC
>TRBJ2-1|NA|TRBV18|NA
CASSPIGNNEQFF
TGTGCCAGCTCACCAATCGGTAACAATGAGCAGTTCTTC
>TRBJ1-1|NA|TRBV18|NA
CASSPRELGDAEAFF
TGTGCCAGCTCACCGCGGGAGCTAGGGGACGCTGAAGCTTTCTTT
>TRBJ2-1|NA|TRBV5-1|TRBD2
CASSLGLAGGEGFF
TGCGCCAGCAGCTTGGGACTAGCGGGGGGGGAAGGGTTCTTC
>TRBJ1-2|once|TRBV6-5|TRBD1
CASSKDRVTNGYTF
TGTGCCAGCAGTAAGGACAGGGTTACAAATGGCTACACCTTC
>TRBJ1-1|NA|TRBV30|NA
CAWRTCEAFF
TGTGCCTGGAGAACATGTGAAGCTTTCTTT
>TRBJ2-6|once|TRBV11-3|TRBD1
CASSSGTGGANVLTF
TGTGCCAGCAGCTCCGGGACAGGGGGGGCCAACGTCCTGACTTTC
>TRBJ1-6|few|TRBV2|NA
CASSVIVSPLHF
TGTGCCAGCAGTGTAATAGTTTCACCCCTCCACTTT
>TRBJ2-7|NA|TRBV28|NA
CASSFRGEQYF
TGTGCCAGCAGTTTCAGGGGCGAGCAGTACTTC
>TRBJ1-5|once|TRBV2|NA
CASSENMGGNQPQHF
TGTGCCAGCAGTGAAAATATGGGGGGAAATCAGCCCCAGCATTTT
>TRBJ2-1|NA|TRBV12-5|TRBD1
CASGRTGTYNEQFF
TGTGCTAGTGGAAGGACAGGGACCTACAATGAGCAGTTCTTC
>TRBJ2-7|once|TRBV5-1|TRBD2
CASTPTSGRAHEQYF
TGCGCCAGCACTCCTACTAGCGGGAGGGCCCACGAGCAGTACTTC
>TRBJ2-3|once|TRBV2|NA
CASSTLRGTDTQYF
TGTGCCAGCAGCACCCTACGGGGCACAGATACGCAGTATTTT
>TRBJ2-1|NA|TRBV10-3|NA
CAISESRNEQFF
TGTGCCATCAGTGAGTCGAGGAATGAGCAGTTCTTC
>TRBJ2-3|NA|TRBV29-1|NA
CSFFIAASTDTQYF
TGCAGCTTCTTCATAGCGGCTAGCACAGATACGCAGTATTTT
>TRBJ2-1|NA|TRBV7-3|NA
CASSLSSNKQFF
TGTGCCAGCAGCTTATCCTCGAACAAGCAGTTCTTC
>TRBJ1-3|NA|TRBV18|NA
CASSPLGRGSSGNTIYF
TGTGCCAGCTCACCACTCGGGCGGGGGAGCTCTGGAAACACCATATATTTT
>TRBJ1-5|NA|TRBV5-1|NA
CASSPVGGVNQPQHF
TGCGCCAGCAGCCCGGTTGGAGGGGTCAATCAGCCCCAGCATTTT
>TRBJ1-3|NA|TRBV7-2|NA
CASSLAQGRSGNTIYF
TGTGCCAGCAGCTTAGCACAGGGTAGGTCTGGAAACACCATATATTTT
>TRBJ2-3|NA|TRBV28|TRBD2
CASSFIGLAGGGDTQYF
TGTGCCAGCAGTTTTATCGGACTAGCGGGTGGGGGAGATACGCAGTATTTT